The 27 T cell receptor beta chains in this list originate from one sample, sequenced in a study of CD8 T cells in ankylosing spondylitis. TCRdb fed the 5' RACE reads into MiXCR, producing one record per CDR3 protein. The sample contains about 460,000 distinct CDR3 sequences, roughly 5% of which appear only once. These receptors have no known antigen. Regarding the study as a whole: A TCR beta motif of about eight highly homologous variants seemed to mark ankylosing spondylitis blood.

The sequenced material came from blood, either unsorted or a sorted T cell fraction (not recorded which). The source of these receptors is a male donor with ankylosing spondylitis.

This clonotype has at least ten counts. The chain combines TRBV10-2 with TRBJ2-7; a possible D gene is TRBD1 (6 bases). V was trimmed by 3 bases and J by 5 bases, leaving 14 bases between them. The CDR3 is made up of 14 amino acids. Germline lookup yields CDR1 WSHSY and CDR2 SAAADI. The CDR3 DNA reads TGCGCCAGCAGTGAATGGGGGCGCTGGAACGAGCAGTACTTC. This gives the protein CASSEWGRWNEQYF.

The genes are TRBV5-1 and TRBJ2-1; D gene uncertain. The length of the CDR3 is 14 residues. Germline V gene sequence: CDR1 SGHRS, CDR2 YFSETQ. Trimming removed 2 bases at V and 7 bases at J, with 13 bases between. The CDR3 DNA reads as TGCGCCAGCAGCTTAGCAAGGACCCGGAATGAGCAGTTCTTC. Its protein is CASSLARTRNEQFF.

V usage is TRBV28 and J usage is TRBJ2-5, with D uncertain. CDR1 and CDR2 from the germline V gene are MDHEN and SYDVKM. This CDR3 is 13 amino acids long. The V and J ends lost 6 bases and 2 bases respectively, with 10 bases between them. This CDR3 is CASSPTIQETQYF. CDR3 nucleotide sequence: TGTGCCAGCAGCCCCACTATACAAGAGACCCAGTACTTC.

This clonotype was detected ten times or more. The CDR3 DNA reads TGCGCCAGTGGACAGTCGAACACCGGGGAGCTGTTTTTT. As protein: CASGQSNTGELFF. The rearrangement uses TRBV4-3 and TRBJ2-2; tentatively, D is TRBD1 (6 bases). CDR1 is LGHNA, CDR2 YSLEER, per germline. The CDR3 is 13 residues long. The V end lost 9 bases, the J end lost 0 bases, and 8 bases lay between the germline ends.

This clonotype occurred many times. The chain employs TRBV7-2 and TRBJ2-5; D remains unclear. V lost 2 bases, J lost 2 bases, and 9 bases lay in between. The CDR3 extends over 14 amino acids. The V gene's germline CDR1 is SGHTA and CDR2 FQGNSA. The CDR3 bases are TGTGCCAGCAGCTTATGGATGGGACAAGAGACCCAGTACTTC. This codes for CASSLWMGQETQYF.

This clonotype was seen ten or more times. V is TRBV20-1 and J is TRBJ1-5; D remains ambiguous. CDR1 is DFQATT, CDR2 SNEGSKA, per germline (reference sequence). The CDR3 totals 12 residues. With 6 bases removed from V and 9 bases from J, the gap between germline ends came to 15 bases. In DNA form, the CDR3 reads TGCAGTGCCCGTCCTTCGAGTCTGCCCCAGCATTTT. It specifies CSARPSSLPQHF.

This clonotype was counted many times. This CDR3 reads CASSLDRVTYEQYF. CDR3 nucleotide sequence: TGTGCCAGCAGTTTGGACAGGGTTACCTACGAGCAGTACTTC. The chain recombines TRBV27 with TRBJ2-7; 8 bases map to TRBD1. Germline trimming cut 3 bases from V and 2 bases from J; bases unmatched to any gene: 3. Germline assignment: CDR1 MNHEY and CDR2 SMNVEV (reference sequence). The length of the CDR3 is 14 residues.

Many counts were recorded for this clonotype. The rearrangement uses TRBV12-3 or TRBV12-4 and TRBJ2-5, with D perhaps matching TRBD2 (5 bases). V lost 5 bases to trimming and J lost 3 bases, with 22 bases between them. This CDR3 is 17 amino acids long. In DNA, the CDR3 is TGTGCCAGCAGTCCCCCCATACCCAAGGGAGTGGAAGAGACCCAGTACTTC. This encodes CASSPPIPKGVEETQYF.

This clonotype was observed at least ten times. The chain is built from TRBV7-9 and TRBJ2-3; possible D gene TRBD1, 5 bases. V dropped 5 bases and J dropped 5 bases, with 14 bases sitting between them. The CDR3 loop spans 14 amino acids. Germline CDR1 reads SEHNR; CDR2 reads FQNEAQ (reference sequence). CDR3 nucleotide sequence: TGTGCCAGCAGCATAGACAGCCTCCTAGATACGCAGTATTTT. Residues: CASSIDSLLDTQYF.

This clonotype was counted many times. The chain recombines TRBV5-1 with TRBJ2-6; tentatively, D is TRBD1 (5 bases). The CDR3 consists of 14 residues. Trimming removed 7 bases from V and 4 bases from J, with 12 bases in between. The germline gives CDR1 SGHRS, CDR2 YFSETQ. CDR3 sequence (DNA): TGCGCCAGCTGGTCAGGGATCGGGGCCAACGTCCTGACTTTC. This encodes CASWSGIGANVLTF. The full variable domain, with the rest looked up from reference TRBV5-1 and TRBJ2-6, is KAGVTQTPRYLIKTRGQQVTLSCSPISGHRSVSWYQQTPGQGLQFLFEYFSETQRNKGNFPGRFSGRQFSNSRSEMNVSTLELGDSALYLCASWSGIGANVLTFGAGSRLTVL.

This clonotype was seen ten or more times. The chain is built from TRBV7-9 and TRBJ1-2, with D hard to call. V was clipped by 5 bases and J by 4 bases, with 17 bases between them. Per the germline V gene, CDR1 is SEHNR and CDR2 is FQNEAQ (reference sequence). This CDR3 has 15 amino acids. CDR3 bases: TGTGCCAGCAGCCCCTTAGGAAGACTCTCCTATGGCTACACCTTC. Encoded protein: CASSPLGRLSYGYTF.

This clonotype was counted ten times or more. V gene TRBV29-1 combines with J gene TRBJ1-1; D remains ambiguous. In germline, CDR1 is SQVTM, CDR2 ANQGSEA. The CDR3 has 13 residues. Trimming shortened V by 2 bases and J by 6 bases, and 13 bases separated the two germline ends. As DNA, the CDR3 is TGCAGCGTTGAACGGTCACAGAGCGCTGAAGCTTTCTTT. This translates into CSVERSQSAEAFF.

In the case of this clonotype: A read error may explain this, as a much larger clone is one base away. V gene TRBV7-9 combines with J gene TRBJ2-3; possibly TRBD1 for D (6 bases). The V and J ends lost 2 bases and 6 bases respectively, with 15 bases between them. Per the germline V gene, CDR1 is SEHNR and CDR2 is FQNEAQ (reference sequence). The CDR3 has 15 residues. The CDR3 sequence: CASSLRGMPGDTQYF. CDR3 bases: TGTGCCAGCAGCTTAAGGGGGATGCCGGGGGATACGCAGTATTTT. Complete variable domain (other parts from reference TRBV7-9 and TRBJ2-3): DTGVSQNPRHKITKRGQNVTFRCDPISEHNRLYWYRQTLGQGPEFLTYFQNEAQLEKSRLLSDRFSAERPKGSFSTLEIQRTEQGDSAMYLCASSLRGMPGDTQYFGPGTRLTVL.

This clonotype was seen ten or more times. The rearrangement links TRBV29-1 to TRBJ2-5; 9 bases line up with TRBD1. Germline V lookup: CDR1 SQVTM, CDR2 ANQGSEA. The CDR3 consists of 15 residues. V was clipped by 1 base and J by 5 bases; unmatched bases: 8. The CDR3 protein is CSVEVRDRAPETQYF. The CDR3 nucleotides are TGCAGCGTTGAAGTCCGGGACAGGGCGCCGGAGACCCAGTACTTC.

This clonotype has ten or more counts. V gene TRBV20-1 combines with J gene TRBJ2-5; TRBD1 agrees at 12 bases. After removal of 0 bases from V and 5 bases from J, the junction contained 13 bases not matched to a gene. Germline V CDR1 and CDR2: DFQATT, SNEGSKA (reference sequence). The CDR3 has 18 amino acids. The CDR3 sequence: CSARDWAGTGGFGETQYF. CDR3 nucleotides: TGCAGTGCTAGAGATTGGGCCGGGACAGGGGGCTTTGGGGAGACCCAGTACTTC.

This chain links TRBV11-2 with TRBJ2-5; D not certain. Trimming removed 2 bases from V and 0 bases from J, with 10 bases in between. This CDR3 contains 15 residues. Germline V lookup: CDR1 SGHAT, CDR2 FQNNGV. The CDR3 here is CASSLFLRNQETQYF. DNA for the CDR3: TGTGCCAGCAGCTTATTTCTAAGAAACCAAGAGACCCAGTACTTC.

This clonotype was observed at least ten times. The rearrangement links TRBV7-9 to TRBJ2-7; D is uncertain. Between the trimmed V and J ends, which lost 5 bases and 3 bases, there was a span of 17 bases. CDR3 size: 15 residues. Germline V gene data show CDR1 as SEHNR and CDR2 as FQNEAQ (reference sequence). The CDR3: CASSVLVDGNYEQYF. CDR3 sequence (DNA): TGTGCCAGCAGCGTCCTAGTGGACGGCAACTACGAGCAGTACTTC.

CDR3 coding DNA: TGTGCCAGCAGTCTTACGGGACTGATATACGGGGAGCTGTTTTTT. Its protein product is CASSLTGLIYGELFF. The chain employs TRBV6-2 or TRBV6-3 and TRBJ2-2; a weak D match, TRBD2 (6 bases). The germline V gene encodes CDR1 MNHEY and CDR2 SVGEGT. Trimming cost V 5 bases and J 7 bases, with 17 bases left between them. The CDR3 is 15 amino acids.

This clonotype was recorded at least ten times. The chain couples TRBV25-1 to TRBJ1-2; D remains ambiguous. The CDR3 has 11 residues. The V gene lost 6 bases and the J gene lost 5 bases, with 7 bases spanning the gap. Germline V gene lookup returns CDR1 MGHDK and CDR2 SYGVNS. In DNA form, the CDR3 reads TGTGCCAGCAGGAGATTATATGGCTACACCTTC. This encodes CASRRLYGYTF.

This clonotype was recorded at least ten times. V is TRBV7-9 and J is TRBJ1-3, with D maybe TRBD1 (5 bases). The CDR3 length is 14 residues. V lost 4 bases to trimming and J lost 8 bases, with 15 bases between them. The germline CDR1 and CDR2 sequences are SEHNR and FQNEAQ (reference sequence). CDR3 protein: CASSWDGVGDTIYF. CDR3 nucleotides: TGTGCCAGCAGCTGGGACGGAGTGGGGGACACCATATATTTT.

This clonotype has a handful of counts. The genes are TRBV18 and TRBJ2-7, with D possibly TRBD2 on 5 matching bases. Trimming stripped 2 bases from V and 3 bases from J, with 11 bases between. CDR1 and CDR2 (germline): KGHSH, LQKENI. The CDR3 is 14 amino acids. The CDR3, as DNA: TGTGCCAGCTCACCATCGAACCGGGACTACGAGCAGTACTTC. As protein: CASSPSNRDYEQYF.

In its sample, this clonotype was seen many times. CDR3 protein: CASSLYRQGGREQYF. The CDR3, as DNA: TGTGCCAGCAGCTTGTATCGACAGGGAGGTAGGGAGCAGTACTTC. The gene calls are TRBV7-2 and TRBJ2-7; D may be TRBD1 (7 bases). Germline V gene sequence: CDR1 SGHTA, CDR2 FQGNSA. This CDR3 is built from 15 residues. V was shortened by 3 bases and J by 7 bases, with 19 bases between the two germline ends.

At least ten counts were recorded for this clonotype. The genes are TRBV20-1 and TRBJ2-7, with a tentative D call TRBD2 (5 bases). The CDR3 covers 14 residues. Trimming removed 4 bases at V and 7 bases at J, with 20 bases between. The germline gives CDR1 DFQATT, CDR2 SNEGSKA (reference sequence). CDR3 sequence (DNA): TGCAGTGCTAAAAAGCTTTCGAGGGTCGGGGAGCAGTACTTC. Translated, it gives CSAKKLSRVGEQYF.

This clonotype was observed at least ten times. The chain joins TRBV5-6 to TRBJ2-2; possible D gene TRBD1, 5 bases. Germline CDR1 reads SGHDT; CDR2 reads YYEEEE. The CDR3 loop spans 16 amino acids. V shed 2 bases and J shed 1 base, with 12 bases lying between them. The CDR3: CASSFWLRENTGELFF. For the CDR3, the DNA is TGTGCCAGCAGCTTTTGGCTCAGGGAGAACACCGGGGAGCTGTTTTTT.

This clonotype turned up a few times. V and J are TRBV5-1 and TRBJ2-7; D is possibly TRBD2 (6 bases). Germline-derived CDR1 and CDR2 are SGHRS and YFSETQ. Trimming took 4 bases from V and 3 from J, leaving 11 bases between them. The CDR3 is 13 amino acids. The CDR3 protein is CASSPRENYEQYF. CDR3 bases: TGCGCCAGCAGCCCCCGGGAGAACTACGAGCAGTACTTC.

This clonotype was seen ten or more times. J is TRBJ2-7 and V is TRBV4-3; D is unclear. The CDR3 runs 16 residues. V was clipped by 0 bases and J by 0 bases, with 12 bases between them. CDR1 and CDR2 (germline): LGHNA, YSLEER. CDR3 sequence (DNA): TGCGCCAGCAGCCAAGATGCTTATGGCAGCTCCTACGAGCAGTACTTC. Translation gives CASSQDAYGSSYEQYF.

Many counts were recorded for this clonotype. The chain links TRBV6-1 to TRBJ1-5; a weak D match, TRBD1 (6 bases). In germline, CDR1 is MNHNS, CDR2 SASEGT. V lost 1 base to trimming and J lost 3 bases, with 10 bases between them. This CDR3 is 15 amino acids long. CDR3 in DNA: TGTGCCAGCAGTGAAGGGACAGTCCCCAATCAGCCCCAGCATTTT. It yields the protein CASSEGTVPNQPQHF.